Following are 25 T cell receptor beta chains from one sample sequenced in a study of blood T cell repertoires in COVID-19. Produced via immunoSEQ multiplex PCR; TCRdb's table is partial and in-frame only. The table has approximately 130,000 clones, roughly four fifths seen once. The sequencing sample was made of peripheral blood. Every receptor here comes from a human donor in a cohort sampled during active COVID-19.

The genes are TRBV10-3 and TRBJ1-2; possible D gene TRBD1, 5 bases. Between the trimmed V and J ends, which lost 6 bases and 7 bases, there was a span of 15 bases. Germline-derived CDR1 and CDR2 are ENHRY and SYGVKD. This CDR3 has 13 residues. The CDR3 spells CAISGTLLGGYTF. DNA for the CDR3: TGTGCCATCAGCGGGACTCTGCTAGGTGGCTACACCTTC.

As regards this clone: One junction end does not reproduce the germline sequence, and a read error may be involved. The chain combines TRBV7-2 with TRBJ2-3, with 11 bases identical to TRBD2. CDR3 length: 15 amino acids. Per the germline V gene, CDR1 is SGHTA and CDR2 is FQGNSA. The CDR3 sequence: CASSLAGGRSDTQYF. Written as DNA, the CDR3 is TGTGCCAGCAGTTTAGCGGGGGGGCGGTCAGATACGCAGTATTTT.

This sequence joins TRBV10-3 and TRBJ1-1, with D hard to call. Germline-derived CDR1 and CDR2 are ENHRY and SYGVKD. The CDR3 totals 11 residues. Trimming left V 2 bases short and J 5 bases short, with 3 bases between. CDR3 in DNA: TGTGCCATCAGTGAGCGTACTGAAGCTTTCTTT. It encodes CAISERTEAFF.

This chain links TRBV11-2 with TRBJ2-3; 10 bases match TRBD2. Germline CDR1 and CDR2: SGHAT and FQNNGV. Trimming at V came to 5 bases and at J to 6 bases, leaving 11 bases not matched to a gene. CDR3 length: 16 residues. The CDR3 spells CASSINSGGMVDTQYF. Written as DNA, the CDR3 is TGTGCCAGCAGCATCAATAGCGGGGGGATGGTGGATACGCAGTATTTT. The full variable domain, in which reference TRBV11-2 and TRBJ2-3 provide the parts outside the CDR3, is EAGVAQSPRYKIIEKRQSVAFWCNPISGHATLYWYQQILGQGPKLLIQFQNNGVVDDSQLPKDRFSAERLKGVDSTLKIQPAKLEDSAVYLCASSINSGGMVDTQYFGPGTRLTVL.

The CDR3 DNA sequence: TGTGCCAGCAGCCCCCTGCAGGGAGGGTCCTACGAGCAGTACTTC. Translation gives CASSPLQGGSYEQYF. The chain couples TRBV14 to TRBJ2-7, with 7 bases aligning to TRBD2. Germline assignment: CDR1 SGHDN and CDR2 FVKESK. The CDR3 extends over 15 amino acids. V lost 4 bases to trimming and J lost 1 base; unmatched junction nucleotides: 7.

The chain has TRBV7-9 and TRBJ2-7, with 9 nucleotides matching TRBD2. The germline CDR1 and CDR2 sequences are SEHNR and FQNEAQ (reference sequence). V trimming: 5 bases; J trimming: 0 bases; junction bases outside the gene matches: 2. CDR3 size: 14 residues. CDR3 bases: TGTGCCAGCAGCCAGCGGGGGGCCTCCTACGAGCAGTACTTC. Translated: CASSQRGASYEQYF.

The chain joins TRBV12-3 or TRBV12-4 to TRBJ2-5, with a weak D call TRBD2 (5 bases). Trimming removed 3 bases at V and 5 bases at J, with 10 bases between. The CDR3 has 13 amino acids. DNA of the CDR3: TGTGCCAGCAGTTTCCCTCCGGGGGAGACCCAGTACTTC. Translated, it gives CASSFPPGETQYF.

This clone was counted a few times. The V call is TRBV6-4, the J call TRBJ1-2; no definite D call. This CDR3 spans 14 amino acids. Between the trimmed V and J ends, which lost 0 bases and 4 bases, there was a span of 9 bases. The germline V gene encodes CDR1 MRHNA and CDR2 SNTAGT. Here the CDR3 reads CASSDSEGGYGYTF. The CDR3 DNA sequence: TGTGCCAGCAGTGACTCTGAGGGCGGCTATGGCTACACCTTC.

This chain connects TRBV2 to TRBJ1-2, with 7 bases aligning to TRBD1. This CDR3 contains 14 residues. The V and J ends lost 1 base and 8 bases, in that order; junction bases with no gene match: 7. Germline-derived CDR1 and CDR2 are SNHLY and FYNNEI. The CDR3, as DNA: TGTGCCAGCAGTGAAGACAGGGGACGGGAAGGCTACACCTTC. Its translation: CASSEDRGREGYTF.

The V call is TRBV27, the J call TRBJ1-1; a weak D match, TRBD1 (6 bases). CDR3 length: 14 amino acids. V gave up 5 bases and J gave up 0 bases, with 10 bases separating them. Germline loops: CDR1 MNHEY, CDR2 SMNVEV (reference sequence). CDR3 sequence (DNA): TGTGCCAGCAGTACCAGGGGCATGAACACTGAAGCTTTCTTT. This translates into CASSTRGMNTEAFF.

This CDR3 is CASSPSRLAGVETQYF. CDR3 bases: TGTGCCAGCAGCCCCAGCCGACTAGCGGGGGTGGAGACCCAGTACTTC. The chain recombines TRBV5-5 with TRBJ2-5; 12 nucleotides line up with TRBD2. Germline values: CDR1 SGHKS, CDR2 YYEKEE (reference sequence). The CDR3 covers 16 residues. With V trimmed by 4 bases and J by 5 bases, 9 bases remained unmatched.

The chain couples TRBV5-1 to TRBJ2-7; 7 bases map to TRBD1. CDR3 length: 15 amino acids. CDR1 is SGHRS, CDR2 YFSETQ, per germline. V shed 4 bases, J shed 1 base, and the junction held 8 bases outside the gene matches. The CDR3 reads CASSPDGTASYEQYF. The CDR3 region has the DNA TGCGCCAGCAGCCCAGATGGGACAGCTTCCTACGAGCAGTACTTC.

The rearrangement joins TRBV5-6 to TRBJ2-2; 9 bases map to TRBD2. The ends lost 4 bases at V and 1 base at J; junction bases unmatched: 11. CDR3 size: 18 residues. The germline V gene encodes CDR1 SGHDT and CDR2 YYEEEE. The CDR3: CASSPMGRGGRNTGELFF. As DNA, the CDR3 is TGTGCCAGCAGCCCAATGGGGCGGGGGGGCCGGAACACCGGGGAGCTGTTTTTT.

The V and J genes are TRBV28 and TRBJ2-3; the match to TRBD2 covers 8 bases. CDR1 MDHEN and CDR2 SYDVKM come from the germline V gene. V lost 3 bases to trimming and J lost 6 bases; unmatched junction nucleotides: 8. The CDR3 has 15 amino acids. The CDR3 nucleotides are TGTGCCAGCAGTTTTCGGGGGGGAGCAAGGGATACGCAGTATTTT. Protein sequence: CASSFRGGARDTQYF.

This clone has only one observation. The chain is built from TRBV19 and TRBJ2-1; 7 bases match TRBD1. The CDR3 consists of 16 residues. Germline assignment: CDR1 LNHDA and CDR2 SQIVND (reference sequence). V lost 1 base to trimming and J lost 9 bases; unmatched junction nucleotides: 12. The CDR3, as DNA: TGTGCCAGTAGTATAGGGACAGGTATGAGCGATGGTGAGCAGTTCTTC. Residues: CASSIGTGMSDGEQFF.

The chain has TRBV6-6 and TRBJ1-3, with D unclear. This CDR3 spans 14 amino acids. V gave up 6 bases and J gave up 4 bases, with 13 bases separating them. Germline V gene lookup returns CDR1 MNHNY and CDR2 SVGAGI (reference sequence). CDR3 sequence reads: CASSHGGMGNTIYF. DNA for the CDR3: TGTGCCAGCAGCCACGGAGGGATGGGAAACACCATATATTTT.

The chain has TRBV4-1 and TRBJ1-1, with 8 bases identical to TRBD1. Losses at the gene ends were 3 bases for V and 1 base for J; bases not matched to a gene: 10. The V gene's germline CDR1 is MGHRA and CDR2 YSYEKL. The CDR3 length is 17 residues. This CDR3 is CASSHGSTGQGNTEAFF. The CDR3 DNA sequence: TGCGCCAGCAGCCATGGCTCAACAGGACAGGGGAACACTGAAGCTTTCTTT.

The rearrangement uses TRBV5-1 and TRBJ2-7; D is ambiguous. V shed 4 bases and J shed 3 bases, with 5 bases lying between them. Germline lookup yields CDR1 SGHRS and CDR2 YFSETQ. The CDR3 covers 11 residues. CDR3 sequence (DNA): TGCGCCAGCAGCCCAGGCTACGAGCAGTACTTC. Translating it yields CASSPGYEQYF.

The sample holds one count of this clone. V and J are TRBV5-1 and TRBJ2-5; 9 positions agree with TRBD1. The germline V gene encodes CDR1 SGHRS and CDR2 YFSETQ. The CDR3 length is 17 residues. V lost 3 bases to trimming and J lost 4 bases; unmatched junction nucleotides: 13. CDR3 in amino acids: CASSYNVGQGVGETQYF. The DNA of the CDR3 is TGCGCCAGCAGCTATAACGTGGGACAGGGAGTAGGAGAGACCCAGTACTTC.

This rearrangement joins TRBV4-1 to TRBJ1-6; D ambiguous. The CDR3 contains 15 residues. Trimming removed 1 base at V and 6 bases at J, with 10 bases between. CDR1 MGHRA and CDR2 YSYEKL come from the germline V gene. CDR3 bases: TGCGCCAGCAGCCAAGTCGCAGGTCCTAATTCACCCCTCCACTTT. Its protein is CASSQVAGPNSPLHF.

A few counts support this clone. The chain uses TRBV7-9 and TRBJ1-5, with 10 nucleotides matching TRBD1. CDR1 SEHNR and CDR2 FQNEAQ come from the germline V gene (reference sequence). This CDR3 comprises 19 residues. V lost 5 bases to trimming and J lost 2 bases; unmatched junction nucleotides: 15. The CDR3, as DNA: TGTGCCAGCAGCAAGGCCGGGACAGGGGTACTCTGGGGCAATCAGCCCCAGCATTTT. It specifies CASSKAGTGVLWGNQPQHF.

There are a few counts of this clone. V gene TRBV5-4 combines with J gene TRBJ1-1; 7 bases agree with TRBD1. The germline gives CDR1 SGHNT, CDR2 YYREEE (reference sequence). The CDR3 has 14 amino acids. The ends lost 4 bases at V and 5 bases at J; junction bases unmatched: 8. CDR3 sequence: CASSPTGARTEAFF. CDR3 sequence (DNA): TGTGCCAGCAGCCCTACAGGGGCGCGTACTGAAGCTTTCTTT. The whole variable domain, filled in from reference TRBV5-4 and TRBJ1-1, reads ETGVTQSPTHLIKTRGQQVTLRCSSQSGHNTVSWYQQALGQGPQFIFQYYREEENGRGNFPPRFSGLQFPNYSSELNVNALELDDSALYLCASSPTGARTEAFFGQGTRLTVV.

The chain is built from TRBV5-4 and TRBJ1-6; no clear D. The germline CDR1 and CDR2 sequences are SGHNT and YYREEE (reference sequence). V dropped 10 bases and J dropped 8 bases, with 19 bases sitting between them. This CDR3 has 14 amino acids. CDR3 amino acids: CALSQAGLDSPLHF. Here the CDR3 DNA reads TGTGCCCTCAGCCAAGCAGGTTTGGATTCACCCCTCCACTTT.

This clone was seen a few times. V gene TRBV30 combines with J gene TRBJ1-1; 7 bases line up with TRBD1. The trim removed 2 bases at V and 3 bases at J, leaving 9 bases unmatched. The CDR3 covers 15 residues. Germline V gene sequence: CDR1 GTSNPN, CDR2 SVGIG (reference sequence). The CDR3 here is CAWSRGDRVYTEAFF. CDR3 sequence (DNA): TGTGCCTGGAGTAGGGGAGACAGGGTTTACACTGAAGCTTTCTTT.

The V call is TRBV19, the J call TRBJ2-1, with D tentatively TRBD1 (6 bases). The CDR3 sequence is 13 residues long. V gave up 1 base and J gave up 9 bases, with 10 bases separating them. In germline, CDR1 is LNHDA, CDR2 SQIVND (reference sequence). CDR3 nucleotides: TGTGCCAGTAGTATAGCTACCAGGGGTGAGCAGTTCTTC. It encodes CASSIATRGEQFF. Supplemented by reference TRBV19 and TRBJ2-1, the full variable domain reads DGGITQSPKYLFRKEGQNVTLSCEQNLNHDAMYWYRQDPGQGLRLIYYSQIVNDFQKGDIAEGYSVSREKKESFPLTVTSAQKNPTAFYLCASSIATRGEQFFGPGTRLTVL.